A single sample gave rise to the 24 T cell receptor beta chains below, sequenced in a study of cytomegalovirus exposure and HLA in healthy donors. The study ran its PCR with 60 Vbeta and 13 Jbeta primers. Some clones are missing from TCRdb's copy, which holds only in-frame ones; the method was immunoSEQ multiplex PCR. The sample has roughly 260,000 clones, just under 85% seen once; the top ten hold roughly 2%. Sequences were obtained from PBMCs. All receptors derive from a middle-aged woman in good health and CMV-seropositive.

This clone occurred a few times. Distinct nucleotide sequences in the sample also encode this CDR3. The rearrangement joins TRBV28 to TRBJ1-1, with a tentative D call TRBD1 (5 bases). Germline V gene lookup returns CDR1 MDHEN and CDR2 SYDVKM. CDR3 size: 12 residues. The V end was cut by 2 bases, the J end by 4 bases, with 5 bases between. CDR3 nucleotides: TGTGCCAGCAGTTTACAGGGCACTGAAGCTTTCTTT. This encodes CASSLQGTEAFF.

CDR3: CASSLTGGLGEQYF. Written as DNA, the CDR3 is TGTGCCAGCAGCTTGACAGGGGGCCTGGGCGAGCAGTACTTC. This chain links TRBV5-4 with TRBJ2-7, with 9 bases matching TRBD1. CDR1 SGHNT and CDR2 YYREEE come from the germline V gene (reference sequence). This CDR3 is 14 amino acids long. V shed 1 base, J shed 6 bases, and the junction held 5 bases outside the gene matches.

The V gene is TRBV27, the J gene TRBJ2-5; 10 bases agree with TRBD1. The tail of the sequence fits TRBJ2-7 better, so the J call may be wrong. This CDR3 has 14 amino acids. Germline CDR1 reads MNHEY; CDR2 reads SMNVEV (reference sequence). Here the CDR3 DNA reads TGTGCCAGCAGTTTTGGGACAGGGGTCTACGAGCAGTACTTC. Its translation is CASSFGTGVYEQYF.

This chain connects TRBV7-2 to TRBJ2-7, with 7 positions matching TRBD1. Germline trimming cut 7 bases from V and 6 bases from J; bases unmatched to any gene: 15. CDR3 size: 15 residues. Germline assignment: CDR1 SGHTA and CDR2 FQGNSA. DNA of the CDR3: TGTGCCAGCAACCGGAACGGACAGGTGGGCGTCGAGCAGTACTTC. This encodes CASNRNGQVGVEQYF.

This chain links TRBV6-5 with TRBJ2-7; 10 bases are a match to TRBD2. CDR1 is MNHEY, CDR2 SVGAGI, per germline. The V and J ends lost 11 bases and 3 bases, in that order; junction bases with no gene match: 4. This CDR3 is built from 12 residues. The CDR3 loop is CASKREGYEQYF. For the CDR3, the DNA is TGTGCCTCCAAGCGGGAGGGCTACGAGCAGTACTTC.

The DNA for the CDR3 is TGCGCCAGCCAAGCGGACCCCCGAGATACGCAGTATTTT. Translated: CASQADPRDTQYF. The rearrangement joins TRBV5-1 to TRBJ2-3; D might be TRBD2 (5 bases). The V end was cut by 7 bases, the J end by 5 bases, with 14 bases between. The CDR3 has 13 residues. Germline V gene lookup returns CDR1 SGHRS and CDR2 YFSETQ.

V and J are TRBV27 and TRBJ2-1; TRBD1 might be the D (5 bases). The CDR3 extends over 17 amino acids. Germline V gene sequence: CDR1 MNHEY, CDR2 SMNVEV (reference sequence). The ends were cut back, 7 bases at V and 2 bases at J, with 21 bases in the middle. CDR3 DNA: TGTGCCAGCAACGAAGGGGCTGGACGGGTAACCTACAATGAGCAGTTCTTC. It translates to CASNEGAGRVTYNEQFF.

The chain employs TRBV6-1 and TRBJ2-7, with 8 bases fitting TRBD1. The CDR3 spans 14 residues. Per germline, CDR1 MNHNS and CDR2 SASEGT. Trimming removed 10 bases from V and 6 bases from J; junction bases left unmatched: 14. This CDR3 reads CAIFTPGQDPEQYF. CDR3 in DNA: TGTGCCATCTTCACCCCGGGACAGGACCCCGAGCAGTACTTC.

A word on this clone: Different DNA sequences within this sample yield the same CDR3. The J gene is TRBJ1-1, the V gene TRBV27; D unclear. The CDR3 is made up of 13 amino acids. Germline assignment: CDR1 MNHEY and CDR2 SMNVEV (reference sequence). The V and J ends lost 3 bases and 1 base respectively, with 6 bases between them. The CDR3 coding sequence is TGTGCCAGCAGTTTTCGGGGGAACACTGAAGCTTTCTTT. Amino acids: CASSFRGNTEAFF.

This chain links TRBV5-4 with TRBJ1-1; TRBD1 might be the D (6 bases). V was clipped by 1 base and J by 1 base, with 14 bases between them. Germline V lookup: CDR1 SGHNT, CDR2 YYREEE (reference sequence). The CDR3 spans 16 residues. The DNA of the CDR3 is TGTGCCAGCAGCTTGCGCAGACAGGTCGAGAACACTGAAGCTTTCTTT. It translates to CASSLRRQVENTEAFF.

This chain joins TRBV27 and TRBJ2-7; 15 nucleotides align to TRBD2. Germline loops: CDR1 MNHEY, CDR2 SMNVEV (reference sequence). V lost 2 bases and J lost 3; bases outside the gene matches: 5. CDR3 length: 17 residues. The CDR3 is CASSLGTSGRTVYEQYF. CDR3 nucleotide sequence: TGTGCCAGCAGTTTAGGGACTAGCGGGAGGACCGTCTACGAGCAGTACTTC.

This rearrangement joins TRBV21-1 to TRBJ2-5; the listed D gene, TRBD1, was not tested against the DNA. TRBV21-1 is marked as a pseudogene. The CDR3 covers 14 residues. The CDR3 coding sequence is TGTGCCAGCAGCCAGGACAGGTACCAAGAGACCCAGTACTTC. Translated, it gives CASSQDRYQETQYF.

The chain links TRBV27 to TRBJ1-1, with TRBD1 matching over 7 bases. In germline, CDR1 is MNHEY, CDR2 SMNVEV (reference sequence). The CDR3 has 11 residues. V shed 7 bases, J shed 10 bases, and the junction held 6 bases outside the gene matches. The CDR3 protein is CASILQGTAFF. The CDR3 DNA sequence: TGTGCCAGCATATTACAGGGGACAGCTTTCTTT.

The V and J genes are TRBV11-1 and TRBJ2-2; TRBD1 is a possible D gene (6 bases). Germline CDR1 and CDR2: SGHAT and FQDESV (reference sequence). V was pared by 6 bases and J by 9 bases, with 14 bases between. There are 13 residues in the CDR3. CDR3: CASRDDRSWELFF. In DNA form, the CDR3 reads TGTGCCAGCAGAGACGACAGGTCCTGGGAGCTGTTTTTT.

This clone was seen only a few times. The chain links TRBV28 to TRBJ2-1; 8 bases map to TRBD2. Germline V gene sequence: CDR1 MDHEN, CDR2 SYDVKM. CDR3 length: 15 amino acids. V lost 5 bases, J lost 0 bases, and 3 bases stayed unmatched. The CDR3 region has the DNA TGTGCCAGCAGTACAAGCGGGAGCTCCTACAATGAGCAGTTCTTC. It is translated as CASSTSGSSYNEQFF.

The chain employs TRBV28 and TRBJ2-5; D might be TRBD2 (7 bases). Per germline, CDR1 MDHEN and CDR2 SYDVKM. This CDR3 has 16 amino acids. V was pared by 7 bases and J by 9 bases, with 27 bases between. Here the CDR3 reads CASIRGGGGLKGAQYF. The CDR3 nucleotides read TGTGCCAGCATCCGAGGAGGGGGAGGGCTCAAGGGGGCCCAGTACTTC.

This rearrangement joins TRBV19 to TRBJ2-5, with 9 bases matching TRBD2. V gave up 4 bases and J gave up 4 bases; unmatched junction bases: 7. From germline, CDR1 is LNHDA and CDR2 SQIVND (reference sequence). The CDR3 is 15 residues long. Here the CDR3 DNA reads TGTGCCAGTAGTAAGGGAGCGGGAGGTGGAGAGACCCAGTACTTC. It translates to CASSKGAGGGETQYF.

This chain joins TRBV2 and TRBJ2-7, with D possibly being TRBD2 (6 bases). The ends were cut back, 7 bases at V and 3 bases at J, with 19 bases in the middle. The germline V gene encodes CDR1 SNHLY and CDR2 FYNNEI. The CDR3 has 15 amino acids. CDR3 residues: CASNKDSGSLYEQYF. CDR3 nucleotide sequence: TGTGCCAGCAACAAAGACAGCGGGTCCCTCTACGAGCAGTACTTC.

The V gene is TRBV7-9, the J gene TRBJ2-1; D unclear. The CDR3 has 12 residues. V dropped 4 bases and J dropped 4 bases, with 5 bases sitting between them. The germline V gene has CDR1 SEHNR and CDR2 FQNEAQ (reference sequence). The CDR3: CASSSRYNEQFF. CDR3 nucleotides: TGTGCCAGCAGCTCGCGGTACAATGAGCAGTTCTTC.

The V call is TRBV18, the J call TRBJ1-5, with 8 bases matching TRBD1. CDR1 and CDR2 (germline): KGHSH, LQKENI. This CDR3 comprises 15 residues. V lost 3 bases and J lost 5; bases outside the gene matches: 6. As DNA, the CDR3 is TGTGCCAGCTCACCCCAGGGGGCTACCTATCAGCCCCAGCATTTT. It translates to CASSPQGATYQPQHF.

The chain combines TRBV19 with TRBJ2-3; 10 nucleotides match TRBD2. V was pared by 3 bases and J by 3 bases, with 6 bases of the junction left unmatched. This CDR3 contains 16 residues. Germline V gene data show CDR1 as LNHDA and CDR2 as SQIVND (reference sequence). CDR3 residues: CASSMASGRGTDTQYF. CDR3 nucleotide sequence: TGTGCCAGTAGTATGGCTAGCGGGAGAGGAACAGATACGCAGTATTTT.

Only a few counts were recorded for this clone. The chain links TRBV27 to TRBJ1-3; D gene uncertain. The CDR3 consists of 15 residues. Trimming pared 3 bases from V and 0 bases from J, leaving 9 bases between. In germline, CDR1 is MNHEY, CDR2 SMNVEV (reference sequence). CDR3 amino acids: CASSFTESSGNTIYF. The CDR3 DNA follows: TGTGCCAGCAGTTTTACGGAGAGCTCTGGAAACACCATATATTTT.

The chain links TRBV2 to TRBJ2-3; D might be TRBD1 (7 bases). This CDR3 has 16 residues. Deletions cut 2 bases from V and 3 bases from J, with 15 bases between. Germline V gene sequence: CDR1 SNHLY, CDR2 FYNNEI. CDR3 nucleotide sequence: TGTGCCAGCAGTGAACAGGGGGGCGGAGGGACAGATACGCAGTATTTT. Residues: CASSEQGGGGTDTQYF.

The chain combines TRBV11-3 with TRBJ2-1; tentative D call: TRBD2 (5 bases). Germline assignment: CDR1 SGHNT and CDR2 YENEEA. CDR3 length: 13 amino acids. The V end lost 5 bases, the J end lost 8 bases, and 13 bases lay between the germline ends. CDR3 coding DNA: TGTGCCAGCAGCCTGGCGGGCCAATATGAGCAGTTCTTC. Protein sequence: CASSLAGQYEQFF.